This T cell receptor beta chain was captured by sequencing in a study of human T cells and chemical hapten exposure. Overall study: Investigators sensitized about 2 cm by about 2 cm of upper inner arm skin with 2% DPC.

Time point specified: pre-sensitization, week 0. Treatment noted: therapeutic diphenylcyclopropenone sensitization with weekly scalp DPC. Broader study findings: The study found that PT1 expanded TCR counts correlated positively with patch test score. No alteration of TCRs above 1 in 1000 frequency was seen with DPC sensitization.

This clonotype was seen a few times. Its antigen is unknown. Individual cDNA molecules in this library carried unique molecular identifiers. A single record per CDR3 protein comes from TCRdb applying MiXCR to the RACE reads. This table has 200,000 to 300,000 distinct CDR3 sequences, about 8.6% appearing once. Germline lookup yields CDR1 SGHKS and CDR2 YYEKEE (reference sequence). The CDR3 totals 15 residues. Trimming pared 0 bases from V and 5 bases from J, leaving 14 bases between. This receptor was identified in a woman aged 40 to 55 with alopecia areata. Some clones in this sample may be carry-over from other donors' samples. V gene TRBV5-5 combines with J gene TRBJ1-1, with a weak D call TRBD1 (6 bases). The sample here was whole blood, taken in connection with sensitization to the hapten diphenylcyclopropenone (DPC). Here the CDR3 reads CASSLGSAGDTEAFF. In DNA form, the CDR3 reads TGTGCCAGCAGCTTGGGGTCGGCAGGGGATACTGAAGCTTTCTTT.